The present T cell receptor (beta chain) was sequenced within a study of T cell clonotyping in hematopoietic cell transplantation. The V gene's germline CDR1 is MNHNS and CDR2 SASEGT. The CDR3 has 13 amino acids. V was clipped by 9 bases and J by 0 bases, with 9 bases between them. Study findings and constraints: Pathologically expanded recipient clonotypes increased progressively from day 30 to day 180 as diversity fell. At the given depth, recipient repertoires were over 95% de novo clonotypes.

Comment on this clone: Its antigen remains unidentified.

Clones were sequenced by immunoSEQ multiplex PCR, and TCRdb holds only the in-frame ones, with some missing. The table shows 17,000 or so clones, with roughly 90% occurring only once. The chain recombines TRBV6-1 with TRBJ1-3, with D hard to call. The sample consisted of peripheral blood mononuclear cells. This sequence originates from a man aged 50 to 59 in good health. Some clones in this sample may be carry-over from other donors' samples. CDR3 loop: CASRLSSGNTIYF. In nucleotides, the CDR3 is TGTGCCAGTCGACTGTCCTCTGGAAACACCATATATTTT.